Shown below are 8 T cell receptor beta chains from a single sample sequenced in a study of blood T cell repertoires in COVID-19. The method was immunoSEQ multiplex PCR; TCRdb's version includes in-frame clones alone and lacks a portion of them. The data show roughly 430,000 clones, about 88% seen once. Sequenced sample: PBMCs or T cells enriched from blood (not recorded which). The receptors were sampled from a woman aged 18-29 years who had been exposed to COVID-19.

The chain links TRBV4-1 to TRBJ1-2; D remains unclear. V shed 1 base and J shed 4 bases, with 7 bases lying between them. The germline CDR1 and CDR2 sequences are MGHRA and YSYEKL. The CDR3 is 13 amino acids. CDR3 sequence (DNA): TGCGCCAGCAGCCAAGTTGAGGGCTATGGCTACACCTTC. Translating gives CASSQVEGYGYTF.

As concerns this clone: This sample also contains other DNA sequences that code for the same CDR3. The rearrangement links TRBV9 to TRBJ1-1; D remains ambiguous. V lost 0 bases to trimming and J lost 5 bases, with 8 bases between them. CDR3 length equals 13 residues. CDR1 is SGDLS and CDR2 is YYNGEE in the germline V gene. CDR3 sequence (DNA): TGTGCCAGCAGCGTAGTGTCGGGGACTGAAGCTTTCTTT. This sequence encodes CASSVVSGTEAFF.

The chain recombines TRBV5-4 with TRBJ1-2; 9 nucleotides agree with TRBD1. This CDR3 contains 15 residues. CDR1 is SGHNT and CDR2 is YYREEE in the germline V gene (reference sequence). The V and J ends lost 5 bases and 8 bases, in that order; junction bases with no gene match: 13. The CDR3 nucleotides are TGTGCCAGCAGGTGGGGCGAGACAGGGGGAGGAGGCTACACCTTC. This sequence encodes CASRWGETGGGGYTF.

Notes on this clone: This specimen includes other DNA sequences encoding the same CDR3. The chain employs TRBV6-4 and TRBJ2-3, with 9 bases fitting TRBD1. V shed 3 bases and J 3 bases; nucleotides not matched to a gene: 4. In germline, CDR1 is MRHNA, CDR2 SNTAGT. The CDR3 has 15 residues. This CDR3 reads CASSEGTGSTDTQYF. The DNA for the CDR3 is TGTGCCAGCAGTGAGGGGACAGGGAGTACAGATACGCAGTATTTT.

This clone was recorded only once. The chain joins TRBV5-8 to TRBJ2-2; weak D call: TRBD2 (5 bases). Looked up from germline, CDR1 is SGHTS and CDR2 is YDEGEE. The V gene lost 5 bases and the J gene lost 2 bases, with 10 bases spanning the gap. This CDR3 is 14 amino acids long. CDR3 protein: CASSRTLNTGELFF. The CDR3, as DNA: TGTGCCAGCAGTCGGACTTTAAACACCGGGGAGCTGTTTTTT.

CDR3 amino acids: CASSTRSGYEQYF. CDR3 DNA: TGTGCCAGCAGCACACGGTCAGGCTACGAGCAGTACTTC. V gene TRBV9 combines with J gene TRBJ2-7; D gene ambiguous. The CDR3 extends over 13 amino acids. CDR1 and CDR2 (germline): SGDLS, YYNGEE. V was shortened by 4 bases and J by 3 bases, with 11 bases between the two germline ends.

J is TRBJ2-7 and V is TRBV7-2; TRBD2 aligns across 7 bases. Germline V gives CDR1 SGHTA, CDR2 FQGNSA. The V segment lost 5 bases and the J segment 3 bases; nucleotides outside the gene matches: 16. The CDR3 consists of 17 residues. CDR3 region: CASSPHGGGRGIYEQYF. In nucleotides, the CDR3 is TGTGCCAGCAGCCCCCACGGCGGAGGGAGGGGAATCTACGAGCAGTACTTC.

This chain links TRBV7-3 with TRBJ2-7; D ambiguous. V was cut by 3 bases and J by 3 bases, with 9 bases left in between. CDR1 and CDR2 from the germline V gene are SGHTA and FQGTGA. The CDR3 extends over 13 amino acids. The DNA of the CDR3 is TGTGCCAGCAGCTTTCAACCAGACTACGAGCAGTACTTC. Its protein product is CASSFQPDYEQYF. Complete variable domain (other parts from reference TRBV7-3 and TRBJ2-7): GAGVSQTPSNKVTEKGKYVELRCDPISGHTALYWYRQSLGQGPEFLIYFQGTGAADDSGLPNDRFFAVRPEGSVSTLKIQRTERGDSAVYLCASSFQPDYEQYFGPGTRLTVT.